This entry is about one T cell receptor (beta chain). The antigen remains unidentified. This sample was taken from a study of cytomegalovirus exposure and HLA in healthy donors. CDR1 SGHTA and CDR2 FQGNSA come from the germline V gene. V shed 0 bases, J shed 0 bases, and the junction held 8 bases outside the gene matches. The CDR3 has 18 amino acids. Points from the study as a whole: Overall, approximately 150 TCR beta chains were annotated as cytomegalovirus-associated. Presence/absence analyses treated sequencing depth as roughly uniform across donors. Later, an analysis showed that TCR beta chains associated with HLA were more clonally expanded than others that were equally common. Researchers had no immune exposure information except CMV serostatus available.

Primers for the PCR totalled 60 Vbeta and 13 Jbeta. Sequencing used immunoSEQ multiplex PCR; TCRdb keeps in-frame clones, though not all of them. Among 150,000 to 200,000 clones listed, 79% were seen once. This chain links TRBV7-2 with TRBJ2-3; TRBD2 agrees at 8 bases. The receptor's source is a girl between 5 and 17 years old in good health and CMV-seropositive. Input material: PBMCs. The CDR3 sequence: CASSLASSGRTSTDTQYF. The CDR3 bases are TGTGCCAGCAGCTTAGCGTCTAGCGGGCGGACTAGCACAGATACGCAGTATTTT.